These 14 T cell receptor beta chains originate from one sample sequenced in a study of Tregs in tolerant kidney transplant recipients. Profiled with immunoSEQ multiplex PCR; TCRdb holds only in-frame clones, not every one. This table has about 61,000 clones, 70% to 90% appearing once. The specimen was Tregs from blood, collected before the transplant. These receptors originate from a human donor who received a combined kidney and bone marrow transplant.

A word on this clone: One junction end does not reproduce the germline sequence, and a read error may be involved. The V gene is TRBV10-3, the J gene TRBJ2-7; D remains unclear. Germline V gene sequence: CDR1 ENHRY, CDR2 SYGVKD. CDR3 length equals 15 residues. DNA of the CDR3: TGTGCCGTCAGTGAGCCCCTGGACGGAACCTACGAGCAGTACTTC. Residues: CAVSEPLDGTYEQYF.

The J gene is TRBJ1-6, the V gene TRBV7-8, with 8 bases lining up with TRBD1. V shed 0 bases, J shed 8 bases, and the junction held 15 bases outside the gene matches. CDR1 and CDR2 (germline): SGHVS, FQNEAQ. The CDR3 consists of 19 residues. The CDR3 nucleotides read TGTGCCAGCAGCTTAGCGGGGACAGGATTGACGGGCCGATATTCACCCCTCCACTTT. Translation: CASSLAGTGLTGRYSPLHF.

A single count supports this clone. The chain employs TRBV27 and TRBJ2-5; TRBD1 aligns across 7 bases. The trim removed 5 bases at V and 5 bases at J, leaving 5 bases unmatched. The germline V gene encodes CDR1 MNHEY and CDR2 SMNVEV (reference sequence). The CDR3 consists of 13 residues. Written as DNA, the CDR3 is TGTGCCAGCAGTGGGCAGGGGGAGGAGACCCAGTACTTC. Residues: CASSGQGEETQYF.

This clone came up once. The CDR3 sequence: CASSAPPGPRGEQYF. The CDR3 region has the DNA TGTGCCAGCAGCGCCCCCCCGGGGCCCAGGGGGGAGCAGTACTTC. V gene TRBV12-1 combines with J gene TRBJ2-7; the table's D call TRBD1 went unverified against the DNA. TRBV12-1 is a recognized pseudogene. The CDR3 is made up of 15 amino acids.

This clone was detected only once. V and J are TRBV2 and TRBJ2-7, with TRBD1 matching over 8 bases. J gave up 4 bases and V 10 bases, and 9 bases lay outside the gene matches. The CDR3 has 13 amino acids. Germline CDR1 SNHLY, CDR2 FYNNEI. The CDR3 DNA is TGTGCCATTTCGACAGGGGTCCGGTACGAGCAGTACTTC. Translation gives CAISTGVRYEQYF. Looking up the rest from reference TRBV2 and TRBJ2-7 gives the full variable domain: EPEVTQTPSHQVTQMGQEVILRCVPISNHLYFYWYRQILGQKVEFLVSFYNNEISEKSEIFDDQFSVERPDGSNFTLKIRSTKLEDSAMYFCAISTGVRYEQYFGPGTRLTVT.

The rearrangement uses TRBV6-1 and TRBJ1-2, with TRBD1 identical over 10 bases. Germline V gene data show CDR1 as MNHNS and CDR2 as SASEGT. The V gene end was trimmed by 3 bases and the J gene end by 2 bases; junction bases not matched to a gene: 3. CDR3 length: 15 residues. CDR3 loop: CASSEPGQGNYGYTF. Written as DNA, the CDR3 is TGTGCCAGCAGTGAGCCGGGACAGGGGAACTATGGCTACACCTTC.

This chain uses TRBV11-2 with TRBJ2-5, with 7 bases aligning to TRBD1. The CDR3 runs 15 residues. The J segment lost 2 bases and the V segment lost 5 bases, leaving 8 bases of the junction unmatched. CDR1 is SGHAT, CDR2 FQNNGV, per germline. The CDR3: CASSPWGTAQETQYF. The CDR3, as DNA: TGTGCCAGCAGCCCTTGGGGGACAGCACAAGAGACCCAGTACTTC. Complete variable domain (other parts from reference TRBV11-2 and TRBJ2-5): EAGVAQSPRYKIIEKRQSVAFWCNPISGHATLYWYQQILGQGPKLLIQFQNNGVVDDSQLPKDRFSAERLKGVDSTLKIQPAKLEDSAVYLCASSPWGTAQETQYFGPGTRLLVL.

There are a few counts of this clone. This sequence joins TRBV28 and TRBJ1-5; D is ambiguous. Trimming pared 3 bases from V and 5 bases from J, leaving 5 bases between. The CDR3 runs to 12 residues. CDR1 and CDR2 (germline): MDHEN, SYDVKM. CDR3 region: CASSFRHQPQHF. CDR3 coding DNA: TGTGCCAGCAGTTTCCGGCATCAGCCCCAGCATTTT.

The rearrangement uses TRBV5-1 and TRBJ1-2, with D unresolved. The germline V gene has CDR1 SGHRS and CDR2 YFSETQ. CDR3 length equals 14 residues. Trimming shortened V by 5 bases and J by 0 bases, and 11 bases separated the two germline ends. CDR3 bases: TGCGCCAGCAGTCACGACGGCCCTAACTATGGCTACACCTTC. This sequence encodes CASSHDGPNYGYTF.

V and J are TRBV7-2 and TRBJ1-2; D remains ambiguous. Germline V gene sequence: CDR1 SGHTA, CDR2 FQGNSA. Deletions cut 2 bases from V and 1 base from J, with 11 bases between. The CDR3 length is 15 residues. CDR3 coding DNA: TGTGCCAGCAGCTTAATTAAAGCCTATAACTATGGCTACACCTTC. This gives the protein CASSLIKAYNYGYTF.

The chain links TRBV27 to TRBJ1-6, with D hard to call. The CDR3 totals 15 residues. CDR1 and CDR2 (germline): MNHEY, SMNVEV (reference sequence). V shed 6 bases and J shed 8 bases, with 17 bases lying between them. In nucleotides, the CDR3 is TGTGCCAGCAGGGGGTTAGATCGGGGTTATTCACCCCTCCACTTT. Protein product: CASRGLDRGYSPLHF.

This clone turned up a few times. This chain joins TRBV5-6 and TRBJ1-3, with D unresolved. Germline V CDR1 and CDR2: SGHDT, YYEEEE. With 0 bases removed from V and 7 bases from J, the gap between germline ends came to 11 bases. CDR3 length: 14 residues. CDR3 DNA sequence: TGTGCCAGCAGCTTGGATCGTTTCCGGAACACCATATATTTT. Amino acids: CASSLDRFRNTIYF. Based on the CDR3 plus reference TRBV5-6 and TRBJ1-3, the full variable domain is DAGVTQSPTHLIKTRGQQVTLRCSPKSGHDTVSWYQQALGQGPQFIFQYYEEEERQRGNFPDRFSGHQFPNYSSELNVNALLLGDSALYLCASSLDRFRNTIYFGEGSWLTVV.

The rearrangement links TRBV4-1 to TRBJ2-5; 10 bases are shared with TRBD1. Gene TRBJ2-7 matches the end of the DNA better, so the J call may be wrong. The CDR3 has 15 amino acids. Germline V CDR1 and CDR2: MGHRA, YSYEKL. For the CDR3, the DNA is TGCGCCAGCAGCCACTACGGACAGGGGGGATACGAGCAGTACTTC. It translates to CASSHYGQGGYEQYF.

CDR3 sequence (DNA): TGCGCCAGCAGGGGGACTAGGAGAGATACGCAGTATTTT. This encodes CASRGTRRDTQYF. V is TRBV5-1 and J is TRBJ2-3, with 8 bases matching TRBD2. In germline, CDR1 is SGHRS, CDR2 YFSETQ. V was pared by 5 bases and J by 5 bases, with 4 bases of the junction left unmatched. This CDR3 contains 13 residues.